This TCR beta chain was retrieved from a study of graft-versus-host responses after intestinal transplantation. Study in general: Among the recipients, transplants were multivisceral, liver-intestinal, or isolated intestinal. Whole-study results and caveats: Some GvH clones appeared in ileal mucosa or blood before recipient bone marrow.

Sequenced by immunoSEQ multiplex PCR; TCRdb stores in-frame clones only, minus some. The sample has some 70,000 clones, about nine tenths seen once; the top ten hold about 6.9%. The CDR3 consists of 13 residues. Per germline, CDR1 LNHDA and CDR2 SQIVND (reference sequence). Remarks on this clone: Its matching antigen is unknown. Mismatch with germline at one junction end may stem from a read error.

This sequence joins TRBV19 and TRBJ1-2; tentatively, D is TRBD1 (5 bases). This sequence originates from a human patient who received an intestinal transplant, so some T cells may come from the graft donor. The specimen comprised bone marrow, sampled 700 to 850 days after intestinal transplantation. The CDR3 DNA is TGTGCCGGTAGTCCGTCAGGGATAGATGGCTACACCTTC. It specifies CAGSPSGIDGYTF.